The clone carrying this T cell receptor (beta chain) was detected many times. Its antigen is as yet unknown. This record belongs to a study of neurological immune-mediated disorders. Sequencing of 15-18 subjects in each run yielded over 170 million TCR-beta sequences. MiXCR, applied by TCRdb to the 5' RACE reads, yields one record per CDR3 protein. The profile covers fewer than 65,000 distinct CDR3 sequences, with roughly 4.3% appearing a single time and 2.9% taken by the ten largest. PBMCs stored at -80 C, 2 million in total, were the source of the unsorted libraries. Study results and caveats: Phylogenetic grouping assigned the repertoires of 18 of 34 multiple sclerosis patients to a single cluster of related CDR3 sequences. This cluster may be a repertoire-level signature. HTLV-1-associated myelopathy showed the most TCR clonal expansion; multiple sclerosis the least, below healthy controls.

CDR1 and CDR2 (germline): SEHNR, FQNEAQ (reference sequence). The CDR3 is 14 residues long. After removal of 5 bases from V and 4 bases from J, the junction contained 4 bases not matched to a gene. The sequence was collected from a man aged 50 to 60 with multiple sclerosis. The chain couples TRBV7-9 to TRBJ1-2; 10 bases align to TRBD1. Sequenced: PBMCs. This CDR3 reads CASSLGTGAYGYTF. DNA for the CDR3: TGTGCCAGCAGCCTCGGGACAGGGGCCTATGGCTACACCTTC.